Listed here are 18 T cell receptor beta chains from one sample, sequenced in a study of T-cell memory formation after mild COVID-19. TCRdb reprocessed the 5' RACE reads via MiXCR and lists one record per CDR3 protein. The data hold approximately 300,000 distinct CDR3 sequences, with more than 15% observed a single time. The sequencing sample was made of PBMCs or a T cell subset sorted from them (not recorded which). These receptors were taken from a young man who had mild COVID-19 (a few samples of this study predate the infection). Cell type and time point are not known.

V is TRBV20-1 and J is TRBJ1-3; D gene ambiguous. Germline CDR1 and CDR2: DFQATT and SNEGSKA (reference sequence). V was cut by 3 bases and J by 0 bases, with 12 bases left in between. CDR3 length: 15 amino acids. The CDR3 DNA reads as TGCAGTGCTAGCGGGTCAGTCGTCTCTGGAAACACCATATATTTT. Protein sequence: CSASGSVVSGNTIYF.

At least ten counts were recorded for this clonotype. The V and J genes are TRBV5-1 and TRBJ2-3, with 11 bases lining up with TRBD2. Germline loops: CDR1 SGHRS, CDR2 YFSETQ. The CDR3 sequence is 17 residues long. The trim removed 3 bases at V and 2 bases at J, leaving 8 bases unmatched. The CDR3 nucleotides are TGCGCCAGCAGCTCGCATAGCGGGGGGGGACTCACAGATACGCAGTATTTT. Encoded protein: CASSSHSGGGLTDTQYF.

The chain is built from TRBV3-1 and TRBJ2-7; D not certain. This CDR3 has 12 amino acids. Germline V gene sequence: CDR1 LGHDT, CDR2 YNNKEL (reference sequence). The ends were cut back, 1 base at V and 3 bases at J, with 4 bases in the middle. For the CDR3, the DNA is TGTGCCAGCAGCCAAGTCGTCTACGAGCAGTACTTC. Protein: CASSQVVYEQYF.

The chain is built from TRBV4-3 and TRBJ1-6, with a possible D match to TRBD1 (5 bases). V was cut by 1 base and J by 9 bases, with 16 bases left in between. The CDR3 length is 16 residues. Looked up from germline, CDR1 is LGHNA and CDR2 is YSLEER. The CDR3 DNA is TGCGCCAGCAGCCAAGCCCGGGGCGCAGCTAGTTCACCCCTCCACTTT. Its translation: CASSQARGAASSPLHF.

This clonotype was counted ten times or more. V gene TRBV12-3 or TRBV12-4 combines with J gene TRBJ2-1; TRBD2 agrees at 15 bases. The CDR3 covers 22 residues. V dropped 6 bases and J dropped 4; count of bases not matched to a gene: 22. The CDR3: CASRSRTSGGAVGPTWYNEQFF. The CDR3 coding sequence is TGTGCCAGCAGAAGCAGGACTAGCGGGGGGGCCGTTGGTCCCACATGGTACAATGAGCAGTTCTTC.

This clonotype came up a few times. V is TRBV11-2 and J is TRBJ2-7, with TRBD1 identical over 7 bases. Germline V gives CDR1 SGHAT, CDR2 FQNNGV. The CDR3 contains 16 residues. With 2 bases clipped from V and 2 bases from J, the junction kept 9 bases outside the gene matches. The CDR3 nucleotides are TGTGCCAGCAGCTTACCACAGGGGCCGCACCCCTACGAGCAGTACTTC. Protein sequence: CASSLPQGPHPYEQYF. The full variable domain, its missing parts supplied by reference TRBV11-2 and TRBJ2-7, is EAGVAQSPRYKIIEKRQSVAFWCNPISGHATLYWYQQILGQGPKLLIQFQNNGVVDDSQLPKDRFSAERLKGVDSTLKIQPAKLEDSAVYLCASSLPQGPHPYEQYFGPGTRLTVT.

This clonotype was counted between two and nine times. The chain uses TRBV6-2 or TRBV6-3 and TRBJ2-3; D is unresolved. The V gene's germline CDR1 is MNHEY and CDR2 SVGEGT. Trimming stripped 9 bases from V and 0 bases from J, with 13 bases between. This CDR3 comprises 14 residues. The CDR3 nucleotides read TGTGCCAGTCATCGGGCACAGAGCACAGATACGCAGTATTTT. As protein: CASHRAQSTDTQYF.

This chain connects TRBV29-1 to TRBJ2-1; 11 nucleotides align to TRBD2. Germline CDR1 is SQVTM and CDR2 is ANQGSEA. The CDR3 is 12 residues long. V was pared by 6 bases and J by 13 bases, with 8 bases of the junction left unmatched. The CDR3 DNA is TGCAGCGTCGCGACTAGCGGGGAAATCCAGTTCTTC. Amino acid sequence: CSVATSGEIQFF.

V usage is TRBV20-1 and J usage is TRBJ2-1; 12 bases match TRBD2. The germline CDR1 and CDR2 sequences are DFQATT and SNEGSKA (reference sequence). This CDR3 is 15 amino acids long. V lost 3 bases and J lost 7; bases outside the gene matches: 7. CDR3 sequence reads: CSASRSLAGGNEQFF. CDR3 in DNA: TGCAGTGCTAGTAGGTCTCTAGCGGGGGGGAATGAGCAGTTCTTC.

The V call is TRBV20-1, the J call TRBJ2-1; TRBD2 might be the D (6 bases). The germline V and J ends were trimmed by 6 bases and 1 base, with 19 bases remaining between them. The CDR3 sequence is 16 residues long. From germline, CDR1 is DFQATT and CDR2 SNEGSKA (reference sequence). The CDR3 region is CSAPAAGGRSYNEQFF. CDR3 sequence (DNA): TGCAGTGCCCCCGCAGCGGGTGGACGATCCTACAATGAGCAGTTCTTC.

The chain links TRBV6-6 to TRBJ1-5; no firm D call. Germline loops: CDR1 MNHNY, CDR2 SVGAGI (reference sequence). CDR3 size: 12 residues. The V end was cut by 5 bases, the J end by 3 bases, with 5 bases between. CDR3 sequence: CASSTDNQPQHF. In nucleotides, the CDR3 is TGTGCCAGCAGTACAGACAATCAGCCCCAGCATTTT.

This clonotype was counted ten times or more. The V call is TRBV6-5, the J call TRBJ1-1; D gene unclear. V lost 0 bases to trimming and J lost 4 bases, with 18 bases between them. From germline, CDR1 is MNHEY and CDR2 SVGAGI. The CDR3 is 17 residues long. DNA for the CDR3: TGTGCCAGCAGTTACTCGTATTCGGGGATCGGTGGCACTGAAGCTTTCTTT. Protein: CASSYSYSGIGGTEAFF.

The chain uses TRBV7-2 and TRBJ2-7, with 11 bases lining up with TRBD2. The CDR3 covers 17 residues. V lost 1 base and J lost 1; bases outside the gene matches: 6. Looked up from germline, CDR1 is SGHTA and CDR2 is FQGNSA. CDR3 region: CASSLVGGTSGSYEQYV. The CDR3 coding sequence is TGTGCCAGCAGCTTAGTTGGTGGGACTAGCGGTTCCTACGAGCAGTACGTC.

CDR3 region: CASSLSLGPEPYEQYF. CDR3 sequence (DNA): TGTGCCAGCAGCCTCTCACTGGGTCCTGAGCCCTACGAGCAGTACTTC. The chain combines TRBV4-2 with TRBJ2-7; no clear D gene. Germline lookup yields CDR1 LGHNA and CDR2 YNFKEQ. The CDR3 has 16 residues. Trimming removed 4 bases from V and 2 bases from J, with 18 bases in between.

The chain links TRBV20-1 to TRBJ1-1; D may be TRBD1 (6 bases). The CDR3 extends over 11 amino acids. Germline loops: CDR1 DFQATT, CDR2 SNEGSKA (reference sequence). Trimming removed 6 bases from V and 10 bases from J, with 15 bases in between. CDR3 sequence: CSARSQGPAFF. In DNA, the CDR3 is TGCAGTGCGAGAAGTCAGGGGCCAGCTTTCTTT.

This clonotype was observed a few times. V is TRBV9 and J is TRBJ1-2; TRBD1 agrees at 8 bases. The CDR3 is made up of 15 amino acids. CDR1 is SGDLS and CDR2 is YYNGEE in the germline V gene. Trimming removed 3 bases from V and 5 bases from J; junction bases left unmatched: 9. The CDR3 bases are TGTGCCAGCAGCGGATCAGGGGGCTCCGTATATGGCTACACCTTC. This encodes CASSGSGGSVYGYTF.

This clonotype was recorded a few times. The chain joins TRBV23-1 to TRBJ2-7; 7 nucleotides agree with TRBD2. TRBV23-1 has ORF status, its function being uncertain. This CDR3 comprises 12 residues. CDR3 in amino acids: CARSTGGYEQYV. The CDR3, as DNA: TGCGCGAGAAGTACGGGGGGCTACGAGCAGTACGTC.

The chain uses TRBV5-1 and TRBJ1-6; D gene ambiguous. The CDR3 is made up of 13 amino acids. V gave up 0 bases and J gave up 10 bases, with 8 bases separating them. The germline CDR1 and CDR2 sequences are SGHRS and YFSETQ. The CDR3 nucleotides are TGCGCCAGCAGCTTGGCCCAGGAATCACCCCTCCACTTT. Its protein is CASSLAQESPLHF.